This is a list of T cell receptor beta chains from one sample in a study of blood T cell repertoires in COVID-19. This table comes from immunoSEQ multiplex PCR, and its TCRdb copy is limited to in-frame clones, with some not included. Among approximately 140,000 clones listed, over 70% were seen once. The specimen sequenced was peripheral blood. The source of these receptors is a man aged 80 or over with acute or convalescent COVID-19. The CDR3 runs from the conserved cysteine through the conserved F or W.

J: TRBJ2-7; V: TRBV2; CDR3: CASSEVRGNEQYF
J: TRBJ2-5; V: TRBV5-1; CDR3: CASSLLTGGKKETQYF
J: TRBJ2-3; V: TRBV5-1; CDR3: CASRGLAGGTDTQYF
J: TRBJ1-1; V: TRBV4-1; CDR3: CASSHPQGQRNTEAFF
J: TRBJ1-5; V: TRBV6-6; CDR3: CASRPLGVGNQPQHF
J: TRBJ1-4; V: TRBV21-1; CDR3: CASSKACATNEKLFF
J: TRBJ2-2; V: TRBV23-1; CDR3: CASSLSGGAETGELFF
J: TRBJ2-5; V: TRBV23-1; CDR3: CASILSLAGEETQYF
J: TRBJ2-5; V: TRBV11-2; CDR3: CASSLQGTQETQYF
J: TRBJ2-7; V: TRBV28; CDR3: CASSPGTLSSYEQYF
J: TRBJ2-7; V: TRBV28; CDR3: CASSPREQYF
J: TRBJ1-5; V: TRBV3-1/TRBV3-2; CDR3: CASSQGLGGHQPQHF
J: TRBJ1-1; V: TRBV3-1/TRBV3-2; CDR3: CASSQVTGGAEAFF
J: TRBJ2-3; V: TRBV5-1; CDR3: CASSWRGQGRTDTQYF
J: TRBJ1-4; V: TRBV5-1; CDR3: CASSLGQGREKLFF
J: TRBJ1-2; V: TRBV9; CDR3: CASSFRRGNYGYTF
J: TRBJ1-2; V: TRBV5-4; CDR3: CASSSGQVLVGYTF
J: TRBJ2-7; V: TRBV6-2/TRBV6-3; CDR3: CASSYPGRGSYEQYF
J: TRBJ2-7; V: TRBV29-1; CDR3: CSVERGTYEQYF
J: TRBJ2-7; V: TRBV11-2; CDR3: CASSLAVYSYEQYF
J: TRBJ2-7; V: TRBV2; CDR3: CASSLHAVGTSLNEQYF
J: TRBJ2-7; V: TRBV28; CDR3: CASSLAERGRYERYF
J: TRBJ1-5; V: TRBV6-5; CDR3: CASSQGGQPQHF
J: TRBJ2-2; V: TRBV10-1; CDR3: CASRDSRNTGELFF
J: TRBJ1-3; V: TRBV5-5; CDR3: CASSLGSIAINTIYF
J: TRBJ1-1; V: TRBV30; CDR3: CAWMGNTEAFF
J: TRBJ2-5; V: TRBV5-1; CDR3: CASSLSAGLGETQYF
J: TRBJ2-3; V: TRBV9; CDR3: CASSATLRTSGGAFSRDTQYF
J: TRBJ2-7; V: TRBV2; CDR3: CASSETPAGAYEQYF
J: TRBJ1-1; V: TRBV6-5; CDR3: CASSYRTGYNTEAFF
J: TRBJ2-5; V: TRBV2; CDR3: CASTGQGSQTQYF
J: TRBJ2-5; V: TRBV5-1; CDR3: CASSSSGSRGETQYF
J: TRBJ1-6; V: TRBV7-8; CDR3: CASSFLTENSPLHF